Listed below are T cell receptor beta chains from one sample, sequenced in a study of cytomegalovirus exposure and HLA in healthy donors. Some clones are missing from TCRdb's copy, which holds only in-frame ones; the method was immunoSEQ multiplex PCR. There are more than 150,000 clones in the sample; around 72% occur only once, and around 3.1% lies in the top ten. Sequencing used PBMCs. The receptor source for this set is a woman between 50 and 59 years old in good health and CMV-seropositive. The CDR3 runs from the conserved cysteine through the conserved F or W. The D gene is left open where the match is weak. Where a row states a size, it is once, few, many or the class of an expanded clone; other rows omit it.

abundance	v_gene	len	j_gene	d_gene	CDR3aa	CDR3nt
-	TRBV7-6	15	TRBJ2-7	-	CASSLRGSGPYEQYF	TGTGCCAGCAGCTTAAGAGGTTCAGGGCCCTACGAGCAGTACTTC
-	TRBV5-1	13	TRBJ1-1	TRBD1	CASSRQGDTEAFF	TGCGCCAGCAGCCGCCAGGGGGACACTGAAGCTTTCTTT
-	TRBV5-5	14	TRBJ1-1	-	CASSLGTVFSEAFF	TGTGCCAGCAGCTTGGGGACAGTATTCTCTGAAGCTTTCTTT
once	TRBV5-1	17	TRBJ1-1	TRBD1	CASSLEGQGAVNTEAFF	TGCGCCAGCAGCTTGGAAGGGCAGGGGGCAGTGAACACTGAAGCTTTCTTT
-	TRBV29-1	13	TRBJ1-1	-	CSVARGQNTEAFF	TGCAGCGTTGCAAGAGGACAGAACACTGAAGCTTTCTTT
-	TRBV29-1	15	TRBJ1-2	-	CSVGRTPGANYGYTF	TGCAGCGTTGGCAGGACCCCCGGGGCTAACTATGGCTACACCTTC
-	TRBV6-4	14	TRBJ1-2	-	CASSAFTGLGGYTF	TGTGCCAGCAGTGCCTTCACAGGGTTGGGTGGCTACACCTTC
-	TRBV18	15	TRBJ2-2	TRBD1	CASSPGTGNTGELFF	TGTGCCAGCTCACCCGGGACAGGGAACACCGGGGAGCTGTTTTTT
few	TRBV10-3	18	TRBJ2-2	-	CAISGLGQGILNTGELFF	TGTGCCATCAGTGGCCTTGGGCAGGGTATACTAAACACCGGGGAGCTGTTTTTT
-	TRBV7-6	13	TRBJ1-1	-	CASSLRGGTEAFF	TGTGCCAGCAGCTTAAGGGGGGGCACTGAAGCTTTCTTT
few	TRBV5-4	17	TRBJ1-2	TRBD1	CASSQDKIGTGGFGYTF	TGCGCCAGCAGCCAAGATAAAATAGGAACAGGGGGCTTTGGCTACACCTTC
-	TRBV30	16	TRBJ1-6	-	CAWRGRGQIYNSPLHF	TGTGCCTGGAGAGGGCGCGGACAGATTTATAATTCACCCCTCCACTTT
once	TRBV9	16	TRBJ1-2	TRBD1	CASSVVVTGTGYGYTF	TGTGCCAGCAGCGTAGTGGTTACCGGGACAGGCTATGGCTACACCTTC
-	TRBV7-2	19	TRBJ1-1	TRBD1	CASSLTGEIRTGRGAEAFF	TGTGCCAGCAGCTTAACGGGCGAGATTCGGACAGGGAGAGGCGCTGAAGCTTTCTTT
-	TRBV19	19	TRBJ2-4	TRBD2	CASRLAGGLAGEDKNIQYF	TGTGCCAGTAGACTCGCCGGAGGGCTAGCGGGAGAAGACAAAAACATTCAGTACTTC
once	TRBV5-1	14	TRBJ1-1	-	CASNPEAGNTEAFF	TGCGCCAGCAACCCGGAGGCGGGGAACACTGAAGCTTTCTTT
-	TRBV7-8	17	TRBJ2-5	TRBD2	CASSPTGLGGERETQYF	TGTGCCAGCAGCCCCACTGGTCTGGGGGGGGAAAGGGAGACCCAGTACTTC
few	TRBV11-3	19	TRBJ2-5	TRBD2	CASSLNWGLAGKAEETQYF	TGTGCCAGCAGCTTAAATTGGGGACTAGCGGGGAAGGCAGAGGAGACCCAGTACTTC
-	TRBV27	12	TRBJ1-2	TRBD1	CASKGDSYGYTF	TGTGCCAGCAAGGGGGACAGCTATGGCTACACCTTC
-	TRBV18	14	TRBJ1-1	-	CASSPLASWSEAFF	TGTGCCAGCTCACCTCTCGCCTCTTGGAGTGAAGCTTTCTTT
-	TRBV6-1	15	TRBJ1-5	-	CASSSTGKIGQPQHF	TGTGCCAGCAGCTCAACAGGGAAAATTGGGCAGCCCCAGCATTTT
-	TRBV5-6	17	TRBJ1-3	-	CASSLGQPYSSGNTIYF	TGTGCCAGCAGCTTGGGACAGCCCTATAGCTCTGGAAACACCATATATTTT
-	TRBV2	14	TRBJ2-3	TRBD2	CASSEGRLAGGWYF	TGTGCCAGCAGTGAGGGACGACTAGCGGGGGGATGGTATTTT
-	TRBV4-2	13	TRBJ2-7	-	CASSRQTDYEQYF	TGTGCCAGCAGCCGCCAGACCGACTACGAGCAGTACTTC
-	TRBV19	14	TRBJ2-4	-	CASSIHGAKNIQYF	TGTGCCAGTAGTATTCACGGGGCCAAAAACATTCAGTACTTC
-	TRBV7-8	14	TRBJ1-4	-	CASSSAGGYEKLFF	TGTGCCAGCAGCTCGGCAGGAGGTTATGAAAAACTGTTTTTT
-	TRBV2	15	TRBJ1-3	-	CASSLFQGSGNTIYF	TGTGCCAGCAGTCTATTTCAGGGCTCTGGAAACACCATATATTTT
few	TRBV5-4	15	TRBJ1-2	TRBD1	CASTTGGTGSYGYTF	TGTGCCAGCACCACAGGGGGGACAGGGTCCTATGGCTACACCTTC
-	TRBV11-3	12	TRBJ1-2	TRBD1	CASSWTGYGYTF	TGTGCCAGCAGCTGGACAGGCTATGGCTACACCTTC
-	TRBV6-5	14	TRBJ1-1	TRBD1	CASSRGRVNTEAFF	TGTGCCAGCAGCAGGGGGCGGGTGAACACTGAAGCTTTCTTT
-	TRBV27	14	TRBJ2-7	-	CASSSRGETYEQYF	TGTGCCAGCAGTTCCCGGGGAGAGACCTACGAGCAGTACTTC
-	TRBV5-1	14	TRBJ1-6	-	CASSLDGEGSPLHF	TGCGCCAGCAGTCTTGACGGGGAGGGCTCACCCCTCCACTTT
-	TRBV18	17	TRBJ1-5	TRBD1	CASSPPTGGGFNQPQHF	TGTGCCAGCTCACCGCCGACAGGGGGGGGTTTCAATCAGCCCCAGCATTTT
-	TRBV11-2	16	TRBJ1-1	-	CASSLDLWRQGTEAFF	TGTGCCAGCAGCTTAGATCTCTGGCGGCAGGGCACTGAAGCTTTCTTT
-	TRBV19	13	TRBJ1-6	-	CASSTGYNSPLHF	TGTGCCAGTAGTACCGGGTATAATTCACCCCTCCACTTT
-	TRBV25-1	12	TRBJ2-1	-	CASNRGYNEQFF	TGTGCCAGCAATCGGGGGTACAATGAGCAGTTCTTC
-	TRBV2	14	TRBJ1-2	-	CASRPTGSNYGYTF	TGTGCCAGCAGGCCCACAGGGTCTAACTATGGCTACACCTTC
-	TRBV2	12	TRBJ1-2	-	CASSYDRTGYTF	TGTGCCAGCAGTTATGACAGGACCGGCTACACCTTC
-	TRBV28	14	TRBJ1-2	-	CASSAIRVPYGYTF	TGTGCCAGCAGCGCTATCAGGGTCCCCTATGGCTACACCTTC
-	TRBV2	15	TRBJ1-2	-	CASSPRAGYFYGYTF	TGTGCCAGCAGTCCCAGGGCAGGGTATTTCTATGGCTACACCTTC
once	TRBV20-1	11	TRBJ2-1	-	CSSVGALEQFF	TGCAGTTCAGTGGGAGCCCTTGAGCAGTTCTTC
-	TRBV4-3	12	TRBJ1-1	TRBD1	CASSQTGVKAFF	TGCGCCAGCAGCCAAACAGGGGTCAAAGCTTTCTTT
-	TRBV7-2	19	TRBJ2-1	TRBD2	CASSPRLAGGLSSYNEQFF	TGTGCCAGCAGCCCCCGACTAGCGGGAGGCCTGAGCTCCTACAATGAGCAGTTCTTC
-	TRBV29-1	13	TRBJ2-6	-	CSVESREANVLTF	TGCAGCGTTGAGTCCAGGGAGGCCAACGTCCTGACTTTC
-	TRBV28	15	TRBJ2-7	-	CASTPGGASSYEQYF	TGTGCCTCAACGCCAGGCGGGGCGTCGTCCTACGAGCAGTACTTC
-	TRBV11-3	17	TRBJ1-6	-	CASSLRALGSYNSPLHF	TGTGCCAGCAGCTTGCGGGCCCTTGGTTCCTATAATTCACCCCTCCACTTT
once	TRBV7-9	15	TRBJ1-6	-	CASSITGTRNSPLHF	TGTGCCAGCAGCATAACCGGGACAAGAAATTCACCCCTCCACTTT
-	TRBV7-3	16	TRBJ2-1	TRBD1	CASSTRAGTGYNEQFF	TGTGCCAGCAGCACAAGGGCCGGGACAGGATACAATGAGCAGTTCTTC